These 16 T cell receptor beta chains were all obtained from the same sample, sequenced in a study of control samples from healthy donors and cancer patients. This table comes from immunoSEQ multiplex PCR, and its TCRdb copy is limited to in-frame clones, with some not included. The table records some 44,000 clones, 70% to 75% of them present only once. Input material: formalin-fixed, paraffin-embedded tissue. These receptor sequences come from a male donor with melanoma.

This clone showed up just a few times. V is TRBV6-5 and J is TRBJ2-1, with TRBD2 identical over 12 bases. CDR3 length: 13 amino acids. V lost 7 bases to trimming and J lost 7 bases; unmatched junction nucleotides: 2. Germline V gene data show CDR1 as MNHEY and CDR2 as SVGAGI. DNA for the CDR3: TGTGCCAGCACCACTAGCGGGAGGAATGAGCAGTTCTTC. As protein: CASTTSGRNEQFF.

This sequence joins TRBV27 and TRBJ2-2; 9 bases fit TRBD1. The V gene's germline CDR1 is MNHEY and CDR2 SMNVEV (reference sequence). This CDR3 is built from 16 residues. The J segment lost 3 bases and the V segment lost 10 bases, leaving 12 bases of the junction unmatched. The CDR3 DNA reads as TGTGCCACCACCCCCCCCGGGACAGGGTACACCGGGGAGCTGTTTTTT. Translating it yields CATTPPGTGYTGELFF.

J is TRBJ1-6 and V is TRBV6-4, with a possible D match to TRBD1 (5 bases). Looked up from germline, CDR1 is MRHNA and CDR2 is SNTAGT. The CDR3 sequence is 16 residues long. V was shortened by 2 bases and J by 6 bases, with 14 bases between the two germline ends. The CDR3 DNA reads TGTGCCAGCAGTGACCGACCGGGGGTGGGTAATTCACCCCTCCACTTT. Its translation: CASSDRPGVGNSPLHF.

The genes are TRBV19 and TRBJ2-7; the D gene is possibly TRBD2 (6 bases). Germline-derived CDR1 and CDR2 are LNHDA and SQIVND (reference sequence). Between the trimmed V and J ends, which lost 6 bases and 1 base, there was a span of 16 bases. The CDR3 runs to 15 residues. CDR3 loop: CASSPGLAVSYEQYF. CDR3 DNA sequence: TGTGCCAGTAGCCCGGGACTCGCGGTATCCTACGAGCAGTACTTC.

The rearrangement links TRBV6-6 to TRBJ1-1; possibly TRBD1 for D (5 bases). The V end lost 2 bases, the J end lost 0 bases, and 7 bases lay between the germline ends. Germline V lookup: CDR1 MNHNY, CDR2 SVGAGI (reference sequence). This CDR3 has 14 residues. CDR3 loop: CASSYGQMNTEAFF. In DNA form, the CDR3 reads TGTGCCAGCAGTTACGGACAAATGAACACTGAAGCTTTCTTT.

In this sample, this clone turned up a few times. CDR3: CASSRRASGISRSTDTQYF. CDR3 DNA: TGTGCCAGCAGCCGACGGGCTAGCGGGATTTCTCGTTCCACAGATACGCAGTATTTT. J is TRBJ2-3 and V is TRBV11-2, with 9 positions matching TRBD2. This CDR3 has 19 amino acids. The V gene's germline CDR1 is SGHAT and CDR2 FQNNGV. Germline trimming cut 5 bases from V and 2 bases from J; bases unmatched to any gene: 17.

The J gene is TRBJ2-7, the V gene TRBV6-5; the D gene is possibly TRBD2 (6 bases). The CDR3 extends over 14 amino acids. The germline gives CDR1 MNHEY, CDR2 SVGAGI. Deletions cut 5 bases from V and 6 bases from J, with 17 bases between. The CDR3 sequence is CASSRGGGDREQYF. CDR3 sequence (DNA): TGTGCCAGCAGTCGTGGAGGAGGGGACCGCGAGCAGTACTTC.

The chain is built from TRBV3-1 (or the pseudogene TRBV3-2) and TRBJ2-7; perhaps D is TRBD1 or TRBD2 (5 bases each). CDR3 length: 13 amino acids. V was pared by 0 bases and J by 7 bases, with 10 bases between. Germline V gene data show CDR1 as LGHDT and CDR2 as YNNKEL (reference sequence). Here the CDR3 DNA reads TGTGCCAGCAGCCAAGAGGGGGTATGGGAGCAGTACTTC. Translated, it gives CASSQEGVWEQYF.

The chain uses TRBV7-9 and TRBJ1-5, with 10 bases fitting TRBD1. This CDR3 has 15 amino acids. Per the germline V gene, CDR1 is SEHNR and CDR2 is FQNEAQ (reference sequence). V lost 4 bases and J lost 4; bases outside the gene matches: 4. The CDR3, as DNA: TGTGCCAGCAGCTCCCAGGGACAGGGGAATCAGCCCCAGCATTTT. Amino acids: CASSSQGQGNQPQHF.

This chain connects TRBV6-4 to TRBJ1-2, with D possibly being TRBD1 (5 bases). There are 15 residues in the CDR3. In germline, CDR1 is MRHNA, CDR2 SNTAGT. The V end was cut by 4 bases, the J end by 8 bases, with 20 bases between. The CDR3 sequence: CASSAPWGRAGGYTF. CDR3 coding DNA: TGTGCCAGCAGTGCCCCCTGGGGCAGGGCGGGCGGCTACACCTTC.

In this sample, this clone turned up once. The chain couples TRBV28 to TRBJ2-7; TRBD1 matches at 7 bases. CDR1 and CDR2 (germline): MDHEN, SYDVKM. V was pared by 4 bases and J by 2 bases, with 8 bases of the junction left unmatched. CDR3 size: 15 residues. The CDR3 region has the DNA TGTGCCAGCAGTTCGAGAAGGGACAGAACCTACGAGCAGTACTTC. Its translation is CASSSRRDRTYEQYF.

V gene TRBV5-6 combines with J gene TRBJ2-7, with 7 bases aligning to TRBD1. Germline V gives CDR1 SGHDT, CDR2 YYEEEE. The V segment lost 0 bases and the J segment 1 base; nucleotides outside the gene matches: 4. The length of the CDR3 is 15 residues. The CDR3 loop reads CASSLEGQTSYEQYF. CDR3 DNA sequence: TGTGCCAGCAGCTTGGAGGGACAGACTTCCTACGAGCAGTACTTC.

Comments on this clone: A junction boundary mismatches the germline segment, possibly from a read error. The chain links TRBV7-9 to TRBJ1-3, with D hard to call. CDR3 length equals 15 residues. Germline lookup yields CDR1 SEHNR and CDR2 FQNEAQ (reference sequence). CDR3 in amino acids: CASSFGRAFGNTIYF. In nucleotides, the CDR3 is TGTGCCAGTAGCTTTGGTAGGGCCTTTGGAAACACCATATATTTT.

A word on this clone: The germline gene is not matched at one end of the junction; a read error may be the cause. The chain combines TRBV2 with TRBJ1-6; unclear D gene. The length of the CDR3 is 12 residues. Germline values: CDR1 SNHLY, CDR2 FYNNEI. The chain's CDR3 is CASREGFSPLHF. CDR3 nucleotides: TGTGCCAGCAGAGAAGGGTTTTCACCCCTCCACTTT.

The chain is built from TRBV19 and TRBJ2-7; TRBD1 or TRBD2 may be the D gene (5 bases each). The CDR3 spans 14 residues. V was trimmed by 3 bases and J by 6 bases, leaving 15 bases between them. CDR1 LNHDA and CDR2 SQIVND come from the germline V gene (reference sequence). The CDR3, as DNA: TGTGCCAGTAGTATGGGGGTCGCTTTCGCCGAGCAGTACTTC. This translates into CASSMGVAFAEQYF. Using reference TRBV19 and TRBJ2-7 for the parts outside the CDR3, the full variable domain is DGGITQSPKYLFRKEGQNVTLSCEQNLNHDAMYWYRQDPGQGLRLIYYSQIVNDFQKGDIAEGYSVSREKKESFPLTVTSAQKNPTAFYLCASSMGVAFAEQYFGPGTRLTVT.

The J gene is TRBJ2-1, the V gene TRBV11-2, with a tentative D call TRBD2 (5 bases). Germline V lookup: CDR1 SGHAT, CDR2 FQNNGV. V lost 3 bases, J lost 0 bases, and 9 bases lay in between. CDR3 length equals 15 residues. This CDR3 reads CASSLWESSYNEQFF. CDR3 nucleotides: TGTGCCAGCAGCTTGTGGGAGAGCTCCTACAATGAGCAGTTCTTC.